The TCR beta chain under discussion was sequenced for a study of CD8+ T cells in alopecia areata. CDR1 NSHNY and CDR2 SYGAGN come from the germline V gene. With V trimmed by 2 bases and J by 7 bases, 4 bases remained unmatched. This CDR3 is 15 amino acids long. CD4, CD8alpha, NKG2D, NKG2ACE and other markers guided sorting of pooled cutaneous lymph node cells. This clone was detected only a few times. The genes and germline here are from mouse. From the germline J gene comes the end of the CDR3, since the read stops 3 residues before it. Sequencing templates came from extracted RNA that was reverse transcribed into cDNA. This table comes from immunoSEQ multiplex PCR, and its TCRdb copy is limited to in-frame clones, with some not included. The sample has over 250,000 clones, none seen only once.

Sequencing was performed on CD4+ T cells sorted from a lymph node. The V gene is TRBV13-1, the J gene TRBJ1-6; TRBD1 agrees at 9 bases. TRBJ1-6 is noted as an ORF with a role that remains uncertain. The TCR originated in a C3H/HeJ mouse with alopecia areata. As its MHC haplotype, the strain has H2-k. The covered CDR3 bases are TGTGCCAGCAGTGAGGGGACAGGGAAGAATTCGCCC. It specifies CASSEGTGKNSP. The CDR3, in full, reads CASSEGTGKNSPLYF.